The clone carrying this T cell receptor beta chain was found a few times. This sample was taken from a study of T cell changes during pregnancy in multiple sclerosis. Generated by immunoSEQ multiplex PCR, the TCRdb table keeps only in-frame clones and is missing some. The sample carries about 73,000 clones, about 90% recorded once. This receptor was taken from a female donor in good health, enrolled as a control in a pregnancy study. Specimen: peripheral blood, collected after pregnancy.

The CDR3 is CASSALLAGGGSTQYF. In nucleotides, the CDR3 is TGTGCCAGCAGCGCCCTACTAGCGGGGGGCGGGAGTACGCAGTATTTT. The chain carries TRBV5-6 and TRBJ2-3; the match to TRBD2 covers 12 bases. With V trimmed by 4 bases and J by 8 bases, 11 bases remained unmatched. This CDR3 region has 16 residues. CDR1 is SGHDT and CDR2 is YYEEEE in the germline V gene.